Following are 31 T cell receptor beta chains from one sample sequenced in a study of blood T cells in healthy people across ages. Primers used in a second PCR of about 7 to 12 cycles were a sample-barcoded 5' primer and a J-beta primer mix. TCRdb processed the 5' RACE reads anew with MiXCR; each CDR3 protein has one entry. The sample includes 1.4 million or so distinct CDR3 sequences, about 42% seen only once; the top ten take under 5%. Sequenced: blood. These receptors were obtained from a woman aged 18-29 years in good health.

CDR3 loop: CASSITGTGANVLTF. In DNA, the CDR3 is TGTGCCAGCAGTATTACAGGGACCGGGGCCAACGTCCTGACTTTC. The chain couples TRBV12-3 or TRBV12-4 to TRBJ2-6; a weak D match, TRBD1 (6 bases). The CDR3 consists of 15 residues. V lost 5 bases and J lost 4, with 12 bases in between.

This clonotype was seen a handful of times. The chain employs TRBV27 and TRBJ1-2; 12 bases are shared with TRBD1. Germline loops: CDR1 MNHEY, CDR2 SMNVEV (reference sequence). The CDR3 totals 16 residues. J lost 4 bases, V lost 6 bases, and 9 bases had no gene match. The CDR3 is CASRGTGGAFSYGYTF. CDR3 sequence (DNA): TGTGCCAGCAGGGGGACAGGGGGCGCGTTTAGCTATGGCTACACCTTC.

This clonotype was observed at least ten times. The chain links TRBV12-3 or TRBV12-4 to TRBJ1-5; TRBD1 is a possible D gene (5 bases). Between the trimmed V and J ends, which lost 1 base and 6 bases, there was a span of 10 bases. CDR3 length: 14 residues. CDR3: CASSLGGVVQPQHF. The DNA of the CDR3 is TGTGCCAGCAGTTTAGGGGGGGTTGTTCAGCCCCAGCATTTT.

This clonotype showed up just a few times. The chain combines TRBV14 with TRBJ1-2, with D possibly matching TRBD1 (5 bases). The CDR3 is 15 amino acids. Germline V CDR1 and CDR2: SGHDN, FVKESK. V was shortened by 2 bases and J by 0 bases, with 10 bases between the two germline ends. The CDR3 sequence: CASSQLAGTNYGYTF. DNA of the CDR3: TGTGCCAGCAGCCAATTGGCAGGGACTAACTATGGCTACACCTTC.

This clonotype was seen more than once but under ten times. The chain employs TRBV5-1 and TRBJ1-2; no reliable D call. V was trimmed by 0 bases and J by 3 bases, leaving 9 bases between them. The germline CDR1 and CDR2 sequences are SGHRS and YFSETQ. This CDR3 has 14 amino acids. CDR3 sequence (DNA): TGCGCCAGCAGCTTGGAGCCAGGACACTATGGCTACACCTTC. Residues: CASSLEPGHYGYTF.

The chain links TRBV5-1 to TRBJ2-3; the D is unclear. The germline V gene has CDR1 SGHRS and CDR2 YFSETQ. The CDR3 length is 15 residues. Trimming stripped 3 bases from V and 6 bases from J, with 17 bases between. CDR3 residues: CASSSLSGSVDTQYF. The CDR3 region has the DNA TGCGCCAGCAGCTCCTTATCGGGCAGCGTGGATACGCAGTATTTT.

This clonotype was detected a few times. This chain joins TRBV7-3 and TRBJ2-3; the match to TRBD2 covers 7 bases. Per the germline V gene, CDR1 is SGHTA and CDR2 is FQGTGA. Trimming cost V 6 bases and J 6 bases; bases outside gene matches: 12. The CDR3 loop spans 15 amino acids. CDR3 sequence reads: CASSRRGGSGDTQYF. CDR3 nucleotides: TGTGCCAGCAGTAGAAGGGGCGGGAGCGGGGATACGCAGTATTTT.

At least ten counts were recorded for this clonotype. The rearrangement links TRBV6-5 to TRBJ2-7; tentative D call: TRBD2 (6 bases). There are 13 residues in the CDR3. Germline-derived CDR1 and CDR2 are MNHEY and SVGAGI. V was clipped by 5 bases and J by 2 bases, with 10 bases between them. CDR3 bases: TGTGCCAGCAGTCCCCGGAGGGCCTACGAGCAGTACTTC. Its protein product is CASSPRRAYEQYF.

This clonotype was seen a few times. The gene calls are TRBV20-1 and TRBJ2-1; TRBD2 agrees at 12 bases. The V gene end was trimmed by 1 base and the J gene end by 6 bases; junction bases not matched to a gene: 4. CDR1 is DFQATT, CDR2 SNEGSKA, per germline (reference sequence). This CDR3 has 15 amino acids. The DNA for the CDR3 is TGCAGTGCTAGAGCTGGACTAGCGGGATCCAATGAGCAGTTCTTC. Amino acid sequence: CSARAGLAGSNEQFF.

The rearrangement uses TRBV6-6 and TRBJ1-2, with D possibly being TRBD1 (6 bases). V was clipped by 6 bases and J by 11 bases, with 25 bases between them. This CDR3 is built from 15 residues. CDR1 is MNHNY and CDR2 is SVGAGI in the germline V gene (reference sequence). The CDR3 DNA reads as TGTGCCAGCAGCCAGAGGGGGGATTCCTATCGGGGTTACACCTTC. Protein product: CASSQRGDSYRGYTF.

CDR3 sequence (DNA): TGTGCCAGCAGCTTAGTAGGCACCGTCACAACTGGGAATGAGCAGTTCTTC. This translates into CASSLVGTVTTGNEQFF. This chain uses TRBV7-6 with TRBJ2-1; the D is unclear. V was cut by 1 base and J by 7 bases, with 20 bases left in between. The CDR3 consists of 17 residues. CDR1 and CDR2 (germline): SGHVS, FNYEAQ.

The table lists this clonotype with a count of one. V usage is TRBV28 and J usage is TRBJ1-5; a weak D match, TRBD1 (5 bases). The CDR3 runs to 15 residues. V lost 4 bases and J lost 7, with 17 bases in between. From germline, CDR1 is MDHEN and CDR2 SYDVKM. CDR3 nucleotides: TGTGCCAGCAGTTCCCCCGGAGAGGGGCGGCAGCCCCAGCATTTT. This sequence encodes CASSSPGEGRQPQHF.

This rearrangement joins TRBV5-1 to TRBJ1-6; D unresolved. V lost 4 bases to trimming and J lost 8 bases, with 13 bases between them. The CDR3 spans 14 residues. Germline V gives CDR1 SGHRS, CDR2 YFSETQ. The CDR3 coding sequence is TGCGCCAGCAGCGTGGCTGGGTTCGATTCACCCCTCCACTTT. Translation: CASSVAGFDSPLHF.

V usage is TRBV12-3 or TRBV12-4 and J usage is TRBJ2-1, with D uncertain. The length of the CDR3 is 14 residues. V gave up 7 bases and J gave up 0 bases, with 10 bases separating them. CDR3 in DNA: TGTGCCAGCAAGCCAGGAGTCTCCTACAATGAGCAGTTCTTC. It translates to CASKPGVSYNEQFF.

A word on this clonotype: A read error may produce the germline difference seen at one junction end. The chain is built from TRBV7-9 and TRBJ2-5; D possibly corresponds to TRBD1 (5 bases). CDR3 length equals 15 residues. Germline values: CDR1 SEHNR, CDR2 FQNEAQ (reference sequence). DNA for the CDR3: TGTGCCTGCAGCATACGGACATGGGGTAGGGAGACCCAGTACTTC. The encoded protein is CACSIRTWGRETQYF.

This rearrangement joins TRBV20-1 to TRBJ1-6; the D is unclear. This CDR3 region has 13 residues. Trimming removed 1 base from V and 0 bases from J, with 1 base in between. Germline loops: CDR1 DFQATT, CDR2 SNEGSKA (reference sequence). CDR3 nucleotide sequence: TGCAGTGCTAGAGTCTCCTATAATTCACCCCTCCACTTT. As protein: CSARVSYNSPLHF.

This clonotype appeared a few times. The chain carries TRBV20-1 and TRBJ2-5, with D perhaps TRBD2 (5 bases). V was pared by 1 base and J by 11 bases, with 20 bases between. CDR1 is DFQATT and CDR2 is SNEGSKA in the germline V gene (reference sequence). The CDR3 extends over 14 amino acids. The CDR3 nucleotides read TGCAGTGCTAGAGGGCGGGCTCTAAACAATGAGCAGTACTTC. Its translation is CSARGRALNNEQYF.

The rearrangement links TRBV2 to TRBJ1-2; no definite D call. V was cut by 2 bases and J by 7 bases, with 8 bases left in between. The length of the CDR3 is 12 residues. Germline CDR1 SNHLY, CDR2 FYNNEI. The CDR3 reads CASSESGFGYTF. In DNA, the CDR3 is TGTGCCAGCAGTGAATCGGGGTTTGGCTACACCTTC.

On this clonotype: The germline gene is not matched at one end of the junction; a read error may be the cause. This chain uses TRBV5-5 with TRBJ1-2; a possible D gene is TRBD1 (5 bases). Looked up from germline, CDR1 is SGHKS and CDR2 is YYEKEE (reference sequence). The CDR3 length is 14 residues. The CDR3 here is CANSLQGRDYGYTF. Written as DNA, the CDR3 is TGTGCCAACAGCTTGCAGGGTAGGGACTATGGCTACACCTTC.

The J gene is TRBJ2-1, the V gene TRBV14; 7 nucleotides align to TRBD2. The V gene end was trimmed by 0 bases and the J gene end by 4 bases; junction bases not matched to a gene: 6. The germline V gene encodes CDR1 SGHDN and CDR2 FVKESK. This CDR3 comprises 16 residues. For the CDR3, the DNA is TGTGCCAGCAGCCAAGAGGTGGCTAGCGGATACAATGAGCAGTTCTTC. It is translated as CASSQEVASGYNEQFF.

This clonotype was picked up many times. The chain carries TRBV12-3 or TRBV12-4 and TRBJ2-1, with TRBD2 matching 8 bases. The CDR3 consists of 12 residues. V shed 7 bases and J 6 bases; nucleotides not matched to a gene: 2. The CDR3 DNA follows: TGTGCCAGCACCGGGACTAGCAATGAGCAGTTCTTC. This translates into CASTGTSNEQFF.

This clonotype was detected only a few times. The V and J genes are TRBV7-2 and TRBJ2-7; the D gene is possibly TRBD2 (6 bases). Germline CDR1 is SGHTA and CDR2 is FQGNSA. This CDR3 is 14 amino acids long. V lost 2 bases and J 4 bases, leaving 12 bases between the germline ends. CDR3 residues: CASSLLRSGYEQYF. The CDR3 nucleotides read TGTGCCAGCAGCTTACTCAGGAGCGGGTACGAGCAGTACTTC.

V and J are TRBV7-9 and TRBJ1-4; D is uncertain. The CDR3 has 13 residues. Germline CDR1 is SEHNR and CDR2 is FQNEAQ (reference sequence). Trimming removed 5 bases from V and 7 bases from J, with 11 bases in between. The CDR3 loop is CASSGVVREKLFF. CDR3 DNA: TGTGCCAGCAGCGGGGTAGTACGTGAAAAACTGTTTTTT.

The V and J genes are TRBV12-3 or TRBV12-4 and TRBJ1-2, with a tentative D call TRBD1 (6 bases). The CDR3 has 15 amino acids. V was clipped by 0 bases and J by 4 bases, with 12 bases between them. The CDR3 nucleotides read TGTGCCAGCAGTTTAGCATGGGGGGCAGCCTATGGCTACACCTTC. As protein: CASSLAWGAAYGYTF.

Only a few counts were recorded for this clonotype. V and J are TRBV27 and TRBJ2-7; TRBD1 or TRBD2 may be the D gene (5 bases each). The V gene lost 4 bases and the J gene lost 5 bases, with 18 bases spanning the gap. This CDR3 region has 15 residues. Germline assignment: CDR1 MNHEY and CDR2 SMNVEV (reference sequence). CDR3 sequence: CASSSTTGPVHEQYF. DNA for the CDR3: TGTGCCAGCAGTTCCACTACGGGGCCGGTTCACGAGCAGTACTTC.

The rearrangement links TRBV5-5 to TRBJ2-1; 7 nucleotides match TRBD1. This CDR3 region has 14 residues. Unmatched junction bases numbered 6, after V lost 4 bases and J lost 5 bases. From germline, CDR1 is SGHKS and CDR2 YYEKEE (reference sequence). The CDR3 protein is CASSPRDRDNEQFF. CDR3 nucleotide sequence: TGTGCCAGCAGCCCACGCGACAGGGACAATGAGCAGTTCTTC.

The chain recombines TRBV5-5 with TRBJ1-1; D is unclear. CDR1 and CDR2 from the germline V gene are SGHKS and YYEKEE (reference sequence). CDR3 length equals 16 residues. V dropped 2 bases and J dropped 3 bases, with 17 bases sitting between them. The CDR3: CASSLVGLGVYTEAFF. In nucleotides, the CDR3 is TGTGCCAGCAGCTTAGTAGGGCTTGGTGTATACACTGAAGCTTTCTTT.

This clonotype was seen a handful of times. A much larger clone lies a single base off, so this may be a read error. This chain uses TRBV20-1 with TRBJ2-1, with 11 bases that match TRBD2. TRBJ2-7 matches the DNA end more closely, so the J call is doubtful. The germline gives CDR1 DFQATT, CDR2 SNEGSKA (reference sequence). CDR3 length equals 16 residues. The CDR3 loop reads CSARGGTSGAYNEQYF. The CDR3 coding sequence is TGCAGTGCTAGAGGGGGGACTAGCGGCGCCTACAATGAGCAGTACTTC.

The chain links TRBV6-6 to TRBJ2-7; D possibly corresponds to TRBD2 (6 bases). With 7 bases removed from V and 0 bases from J, the gap between germline ends came to 16 bases. Germline V gene lookup returns CDR1 MNHNY and CDR2 SVGAGI (reference sequence). The CDR3 length is 15 residues. The CDR3 protein is CASNSIAAGSYEQYF. The CDR3 DNA sequence: TGTGCCAGCAATTCCATAGCGGCCGGCTCCTACGAGCAGTACTTC.

J is TRBJ1-1 and V is TRBV4-3; 9 positions match TRBD1. From germline, CDR1 is LGHNA and CDR2 YSLEER. With V trimmed by 5 bases and J by 4 bases, 8 bases remained unmatched. The CDR3 length is 15 residues. The CDR3 nucleotides are TGCGCCAGCAGCACCGGGGACAGGGTTGGCACTGAAGCTTTCTTT. It encodes CASSTGDRVGTEAFF.

The chain couples TRBV12-3 or TRBV12-4 to TRBJ2-7, with 9 nucleotides matching TRBD2. Losses at the gene ends were 7 bases for V and 6 bases for J; bases not matched to a gene: 10. The CDR3 has 14 amino acids. CDR3 protein: CASTHSGSGREQYF. The DNA of the CDR3 is TGTGCCAGCACCCATAGCGGGAGTGGCCGCGAGCAGTACTTC.